Listed below are T cell receptor beta chains from one sample, sequenced in a study of blood T cell repertoires in COVID-19. Only in-frame clones appear in the TCRdb table, and some are missing; sequencing was by immunoSEQ multiplex PCR. The sample records approximately 250,000 clones, more than 85% being singletons. What was sequenced was PBMCs or T cells enriched from blood (not recorded which). Every receptor here comes from a man aged 40-49 years who had been exposed to COVID-19. Each CDR3 is given with its conserved first and last residue. A D gene is named only where the DNA matches it firmly. Only part of the rows carry a size: once, few, many, or a class if the clone is expanded.

d_call	clone_size	v_call	j_call	cdr3_aa	cdr3_nt
NA	once	TRBV14	TRBJ1-3	CASSRHRQLKSSGNTIYF	TGTGCCAGCAGTCGCCATCGACAGCTGAAGAGCTCTGGAAACACCATATATTTT
TRBD2	NA	TRBV28	TRBJ2-2	CASSWPSGRPHTGELFF	TGTGCCAGCAGTTGGCCTAGCGGGAGGCCGCACACCGGGGAGCTGTTTTTT
NA	NA	TRBV28	TRBJ2-7	CASRGTGSNEQYF	TGTGCCAGCCGGGGGACGGGGTCGAACGAGCAGTACTTC
NA	NA	TRBV27	TRBJ1-4	CASTPFGQKNEKLFF	TGTGCCAGCACTCCCTTTGGGCAGAAAAATGAAAAACTGTTTTTT
TRBD1	NA	TRBV7-9	TRBJ2-7	CATAGTGGGEQYF	TGTGCCACAGCCGGGACAGGGGGTGGTGAGCAGTACTTC
TRBD1	NA	TRBV11-3	TRBJ2-7	CASSMARGLSYEQYF	TGTGCCAGCAGCATGGCCAGGGGGCTCTCCTACGAGCAGTACTTC
TRBD1	NA	TRBV27	TRBJ2-1	CATSRGQGAGEQFF	TGTGCCACCTCCCGGGGACAGGGGGCGGGTGAGCAGTTCTTC
TRBD2	NA	TRBV7-9	TRBJ2-5	CASSSQREGPREETQYF	TGTGCCAGCAGCTCCCAGCGGGAGGGCCCTCGAGAGGAGACCCAGTACTTC
TRBD1	once	TRBV19	TRBJ1-1	CASSKDRGRNTEAFF	TGTGCCAGTAGTAAAGACAGGGGTCGGAACACTGAAGCTTTCTTT
NA	once	TRBV7-9	TRBJ2-3	CASSLAGTGGTDTQYF	TGTGCCAGCAGCTTAGCAGGCACCGGAGGGACAGATACGCAGTATTTT
NA	NA	TRBV19	TRBJ2-1	CASSGSSYNEQFF	TGTGCCAGTAGCGGGAGCTCCTACAATGAGCAGTTCTTC
NA	NA	TRBV6-2/TRBV6-3	TRBJ2-1	CASSYAFPSGSYNEQFF	TGTGCCAGCAGTTACGCTTTTCCCTCGGGCTCCTACAATGAGCAGTTCTTC
NA	NA	TRBV7-3	TRBJ1-2	CASSLTNSGGNGYTF	TGTGCCAGCAGCTTAACAAACTCCGGGGGAAATGGCTACACCTTC
NA	NA	TRBV6-5	TRBJ1-4	CASSSDTTNEKLFF	TGTGCCAGCAGTTCCGACACAACTAATGAAAAACTGTTTTTT
TRBD1	NA	TRBV3-1/TRBV3-2	TRBJ1-1	CASSLGQANTEAFF	TGTGCCAGCAGCCTCGGACAGGCTAACACTGAAGCTTTCTTT
NA	NA	TRBV9	TRBJ1-6	CASSGRGSPLHF	TGTGCCAGCAGCGGGCGGGGGTCACCCCTCCACTTT